This T cell receptor (beta chain) was sequenced in a study of radiation and T cells in renal cell carcinoma. The sample's time point: blood 4 weeks post-SBRT, at nephrectomy. Treatment described: 15 Gy SBRT to primary tumor, nephrectomy 4 weeks later. Serial blood draws occurred at baseline and 2 and 4 weeks post-SBRT. CDR1 and CDR2 (germline): SGHRS, YFSETQ. With 2 bases clipped from V and 4 bases from J, the junction kept 6 bases outside the gene matches. The CDR3 is made up of 15 amino acids. The data were produced by immunoSEQ multiplex PCR, yet TCRdb's version contains in-frame clones alone and is incomplete. The data hold about 78,000 clones, with 80% to 90% observed a single time.

The sequence derives from a woman aged 70-85 years with renal cell carcinoma. The V call is TRBV5-1, the J call TRBJ1-1, with 9 bases matching TRBD1. Sequences were derived from blood, sampled from a patient whose treatment included radiotherapy and nephrectomy. The DNA for the CDR3 is TGCGCCAGCAGCTTCCGGACAGGGGTCGGCACTGAAGCTTTCTTT. Translating gives CASSFRTGVGTEAFF.